This T cell receptor beta chain was identified during a study of cytomegalovirus exposure and HLA in healthy donors. The PCR employed 60 Vbeta primers together with 13 Jbeta primers. The protocol was immunoSEQ multiplex PCR, while the TCRdb copy is restricted to in-frame clones and leaves out a portion. The sample lists about 130,000 clones; around 73% were seen once. Between the trimmed V and J ends, which lost 6 bases and 0 bases, there was a span of 12 bases. Germline CDR1 and CDR2: MNHNS and SASEGT. The CDR3 covers 15 residues. The specimen sequenced was PBMCs. The sequence derives from a female donor in good health and CMV-seronegative. The V gene is TRBV6-1, the J gene TRBJ1-3; D might be TRBD1 (5 bases). The CDR3 DNA follows: TGTGCCAGCAGAGAACAGGAAAACTCTGGAAACACCATATATTTT. Translated: CASREQENSGNTIYF.